This T cell receptor (beta chain) stems from a study of T-cell reconstitution after alpha-beta-depleted transplantation in children. Notes on the study in general: Diversity and T-cell counts at one year after transplant derived mostly from new T cells. Recipient T cells and thymic progenitors that survived gave rise to the high TCRbeta diversity observed at day 60 in some patients. Reportedly, only several hundred clones from non-depleted graft cells drove alpha-beta T-cell counts at about two months.

This clonotype was seen ten or more times. Its target is unknown. Researchers prepared the TCRbeta library using unique molecular identifiers, the study reports. From the PCR reads, TCRdb called clonotypes with MiXCR, one entry per CDR3 protein. The sample yields roughly 670,000 distinct CDR3 sequences, around 13% seen once. Trimming took off 6 bases at V and 5 bases at J, with 8 bases between the two ends. The CDR3 has 11 amino acids. Germline V lookup: CDR1 MDHEN, CDR2 SYDVKM. V gene TRBV28 combines with J gene TRBJ2-7; no firm D call. This specimen was PBMCs, taken before TCRalphabeta/CD19-depleted stem cell transplant. The clonotype comes from a girl aged 2 to 10 with congenital amegakaryocytic thrombocytopenia, due to receive a stem cell transplant. The CDR3 loop reads CASRFADEQYF. The CDR3 coding sequence is TGTGCCAGCAGGTTCGCGGACGAGCAGTACTTC.